Listed below are T cell receptor beta chains from one sample, sequenced in a study of blood T cell repertoires in COVID-19. Produced via immunoSEQ multiplex PCR; TCRdb's table is partial and in-frame only. This sample has about 180,000 clones, with around 83% found just once. Sequencing was done on a sample of peripheral blood. The receptors were gathered from a woman aged 65 to 85 with COVID-19, enrolled during active disease. Each CDR3 is given with its conserved first and last residue. Each record gives: CDR3 length, V gene, D gene, J gene, CDR3 protein, CDR3 DNA. D genes are given only for firm matches.

>18|TRBV24-1|TRBD2|TRBJ2-2
CATSDGTSGRAYTGELFF
TGTGCCACCAGTGATGGGACTAGCGGGAGAGCGTATACCGGGGAGCTGTTTTTT
>15|TRBV7-2|TRBD2|TRBJ2-1
CASNGGRAGFNEQFF
TGTGCCAGCAATGGAGGGAGGGCCGGGTTCAATGAGCAGTTCTTC
>14|TRBV19|TRBD1|TRBJ2-4
CATATGWAKNIQYF
TGTGCCACAGCGACAGGGTGGGCCAAAAACATTCAGTACTTC
>14|TRBV7-2|.|TRBJ1-2
CASSLDHRNYGYTF
TGTGCCAGCAGCTTAGATCACAGGAACTATGGCTACACCTTC
>14|TRBV9|TRBD1|TRBJ1-4
CASSPGQGREKLFF
TGTGCCAGCAGTCCGGGACAGGGGCGCGAAAAACTGTTTTTT
>15|TRBV9|TRBD1|TRBJ2-5
CASSEGQGMRETQYF
TGTGCCAGCAGCGAGGGACAGGGAATGAGAGAGACCCAGTACTTC
>15|TRBV2|TRBD2|TRBJ2-3
CASRKRAGVTDTQYF
TGTGCCAGCAGAAAAAGGGCGGGAGTCACAGATACGCAGTATTTT
>17|TRBV7-9|TRBD2|TRBJ2-5
CASSLGTGLAEQETQYF
TGTGCCAGCAGCTTAGGGACGGGACTAGCGGAACAAGAGACCCAGTACTTC
>13|TRBV27|TRBD1|TRBJ1-2
CASSRTGNYGYTF
TGTGCCAGCAGTCGGACAGGCAACTATGGCTACACCTTC
>13|TRBV6-6|.|TRBJ1-1
CASSSITRSEAFF
TGTGCCAGCAGCAGTATTACCAGGTCTGAAGCTTTCTTT
>16|TRBV15|TRBD2|TRBJ2-1
CATSRDLAGGPNEQFF
TGTGCCACCAGCAGAGATCTAGCGGGAGGGCCGAATGAGCAGTTCTTC
>14|TRBV5-1|.|TRBJ1-4
CASSFFSSGEKLFF
TGCGCCAGCAGCTTCTTTTCAAGCGGGGAAAAACTGTTTTTT
>15|TRBV28|TRBD1|TRBJ1-1
CASSTPGQAPTEAFF
TGTGCCAGCAGTACGCCCGGACAGGCCCCCACTGAAGCTTTCTTT
>16|TRBV5-1|TRBD2|TRBJ2-1
CASSLEGLAGYNEQFF
TGCGCCAGCAGCTTGGAGGGACTAGCGGGATACAATGAGCAGTTCTTC
>13|TRBV30|.|TRBJ1-5
CAYRGGDDQPQHF
TGTGCCTACCGAGGGGGAGACGATCAGCCCCAGCATTTT
>17|TRBV4-3|TRBD2|TRBJ2-3
CASSQDPTSGPTDTQYF
TGCGCCAGCAGCCAAGACCCCACTAGCGGACCAACAGATACGCAGTATTTT
>12|TRBV4-3|.|TRBJ2-1
CASSQDRREQFF
TGCGCCAGCAGCCAAGATAGGAGGGAGCAGTTCTTC
>11|TRBV12-3/TRBV12-4|.|TRBJ2-1
CASSLRRGQFF
TGTGCCAGCAGTTTACGGCGGGGGCAGTTCTTC
>11|TRBV12-3/TRBV12-4|.|TRBJ1-4
CASSSQGMLFF
TGTGCCAGCAGTTCGCAGGGTATGCTGTTTTTT
>16|TRBV5-1|.|TRBJ2-2
CATSFSAERYTGELFF
TGCGCCACCAGTTTCTCCGCGGAGCGTTACACCGGGGAGCTGTTTTTT